The 14 T cell receptor beta chains below come from one sample, sequenced in a study of blood T cell repertoires in COVID-19. The data were produced by immunoSEQ multiplex PCR, yet TCRdb's version contains in-frame clones alone and is incomplete. The data contain hundreds of thousands of clones, roughly 86% of them seen just once; the ten biggest clones take up about 8.9%. The sequenced sample was PBMCs or T cells enriched from blood (not recorded which). Receptors were obtained from a woman under 30 who had recovered from COVID-19.

This chain connects TRBV9 to TRBJ1-2; no reliable D call. The CDR3 sequence is 14 residues long. CDR1 and CDR2 from the germline V gene are SGDLS and YYNGEE. Between the trimmed V and J ends, which lost 0 bases and 3 bases, there was a span of 9 bases. In DNA form, the CDR3 reads TGTGCCAGCAGCGTAGAAATGAGCCACTATGGCTACACCTTC. Translating it yields CASSVEMSHYGYTF.

The gene calls are TRBV7-3 and TRBJ2-7, with 7 positions matching TRBD1. The junction had 10 bases not matched to a gene; V was cut back by 5 bases and J by 3 bases. Germline CDR1 reads SGHTA; CDR2 reads FQGTGA. CDR3 length: 15 amino acids. As DNA, the CDR3 is TGTGCCAGCAGCACCGAAGGGGGCACAGGCTACGAGCAGTACTTC. It translates to CASSTEGGTGYEQYF.

The CDR3 nucleotides are TGTGCCAGCAGTTTTAGCGGGGGGGTCTACAATGAGCAGTTCTTC. Translated, it gives CASSFSGGVYNEQFF. This chain uses TRBV7-2 with TRBJ2-1; 11 bases align to TRBD2. The V segment lost 6 bases and the J segment 3 bases; nucleotides outside the gene matches: 4. The CDR3 loop spans 15 amino acids. CDR1 SGHTA and CDR2 FQGNSA come from the germline V gene.

The CDR3 loop reads CASEGTSGPYNEQFF. In nucleotides, the CDR3 is TGTGCCAGCGAAGGGACTAGCGGGCCCTACAATGAGCAGTTCTTC. The rearrangement links TRBV28 to TRBJ2-1; 12 nucleotides match TRBD2. The trim removed 8 bases at V and 2 bases at J, leaving 4 bases unmatched. CDR1 is MDHEN, CDR2 SYDVKM, per germline. This CDR3 has 15 residues. Based on the CDR3 plus reference TRBV28 and TRBJ2-1, the full variable domain is DVKVTQSSRYLVKRTGEKVFLECVQDMDHENMFWYRQDPGLGLRLIYFSYDVKMKEKGDIPEGYSVSREKKERFSLILESASTNQTSMYLCASEGTSGPYNEQFFGPGTRLTVL.

With regard to this clone: The same CDR3 can be traced to other DNA sequences in this sample. The rearrangement joins TRBV6-5 to TRBJ1-3; D ambiguous. V gave up 6 bases and J gave up 1 base, with 7 bases separating them. Germline CDR1 MNHEY, CDR2 SVGAGI. The CDR3 runs to 13 residues. The CDR3 bases are TGTGCCAGCAGAAGAGGATCTGGAAACACCATATATTTT. This encodes CASRRGSGNTIYF.

This clone appeared once. The chain carries TRBV9 and TRBJ2-3; 8 bases are a match to TRBD2. CDR1 SGDLS and CDR2 YYNGEE come from the germline V gene. With V trimmed by 4 bases and J by 6 bases, 10 bases remained unmatched. The CDR3 runs 15 residues. The CDR3 region has the DNA TGTGCCAGCAGCACCCGGGGGGGGTCTGGGGATACGCAGTATTTT. Amino acid sequence: CASSTRGGSGDTQYF. Using reference TRBV9 and TRBJ2-3 for the parts outside the CDR3, the full variable domain is DSGVTQTPKHLITATGQRVTLRCSPRSGDLSVYWYQQSLDQGLQFLIQYYNGEERAKGNILERFSAQQFPDLHSELNLSSLELGDSALYFCASSTRGGSGDTQYFGPGTRLTVL.

The CDR3 DNA sequence: TGTGCCAGCAGCTTTGTCCAGGGGGGCACAGATACGCAGTATTTT. Protein product: CASSFVQGGTDTQYF. This chain uses TRBV7-8 with TRBJ2-3, with TRBD1 identical over 7 bases. The V gene end was trimmed by 3 bases and the J gene end by 1 base; junction bases not matched to a gene: 4. This CDR3 is built from 15 residues. Looked up from germline, CDR1 is SGHVS and CDR2 is FQNEAQ.

V gene TRBV18 combines with J gene TRBJ1-4; D remains unclear. The germline gives CDR1 KGHSH, CDR2 LQKENI. V shed 3 bases and J shed 4 bases, with 15 bases lying between them. The length of the CDR3 is 16 residues. Written as DNA, the CDR3 is TGTGCCAGCTCACCCCCTACGGCGGACTATAATGAAAAACTGTTTTTT. It encodes CASSPPTADYNEKLFF.

The V gene is TRBV3-1 (or the pseudogene TRBV3-2), the J gene TRBJ2-1, with 8 bases fitting TRBD2. The J segment lost 6 bases and the V segment lost 4 bases, leaving 17 bases of the junction unmatched. The CDR3 runs to 18 residues. The germline V gene has CDR1 LGHDT and CDR2 YNNKEL (reference sequence). Written as DNA, the CDR3 is TGTGCCAGCAGCCGACCCGGGGAGCGGGGGTTGGTATCCAATGAGCAGTTCTTC. Amino acids: CASSRPGERGLVSNEQFF.

The V call is TRBV19, the J call TRBJ2-1, with 9 bases matching TRBD2. The CDR3 has 15 residues. The V segment lost 5 bases and the J segment 5 bases; nucleotides outside the gene matches: 7. The germline V gene encodes CDR1 LNHDA and CDR2 SQIVND (reference sequence). CDR3: CASSERGAVNNEQFF. DNA of the CDR3: TGTGCCAGTAGTGAGCGGGGGGCGGTTAACAATGAGCAGTTCTTC.

A single count supports this clone. The chain combines TRBV9 with TRBJ1-2, with 7 positions matching TRBD1. The V and J ends lost 4 bases and 4 bases, in that order; junction bases with no gene match: 10. Germline V lookup: CDR1 SGDLS, CDR2 YYNGEE. The CDR3 is made up of 15 amino acids. The CDR3 DNA reads TGTGCCAGCAGCCCGTTAGGGGACAGCCTCTATGGCTACACCTTC. It translates to CASSPLGDSLYGYTF.

This chain connects TRBV7-9 to TRBJ2-3; the match to TRBD2 covers 9 bases. CDR1 is SEHNR, CDR2 FQNEAQ, per germline (reference sequence). The CDR3 has 17 amino acids. V shed 5 bases, J shed 2 bases, and the junction held 11 bases outside the gene matches. Here the CDR3 reads CASSPVWREGHTDTQYF. In nucleotides, the CDR3 is TGTGCCAGCAGCCCCGTCTGGCGGGAGGGACACACAGATACGCAGTATTTT.

This clone was seen a handful of times. The chain employs TRBV10-3 and TRBJ2-2, with 10 bases lining up with TRBD1. J was trimmed by 10 bases and V by 3 bases; bases with no gene match: 14. This CDR3 is 17 amino acids long. Looked up from germline, CDR1 is ENHRY and CDR2 is SYGVKD. The CDR3 is CAISEFDGTGVAEELFF. The CDR3 DNA reads TGTGCCATCAGTGAATTCGACGGGACAGGGGTAGCGGAGGAGCTGTTTTTT.

This rearrangement joins TRBV4-1 to TRBJ2-4; TRBD2 matches at 10 bases. Losses at the gene ends were 0 bases for V and 2 bases for J; bases not matched to a gene: 7. The germline V gene encodes CDR1 MGHRA and CDR2 YSYEKL. This CDR3 spans 18 amino acids. The DNA for the CDR3 is TGCGCCAGCAGCCAAGAGTTCGGGACTAGCGATTCCAAAAACATTCAGTACTTC. This sequence encodes CASSQEFGTSDSKNIQYF.